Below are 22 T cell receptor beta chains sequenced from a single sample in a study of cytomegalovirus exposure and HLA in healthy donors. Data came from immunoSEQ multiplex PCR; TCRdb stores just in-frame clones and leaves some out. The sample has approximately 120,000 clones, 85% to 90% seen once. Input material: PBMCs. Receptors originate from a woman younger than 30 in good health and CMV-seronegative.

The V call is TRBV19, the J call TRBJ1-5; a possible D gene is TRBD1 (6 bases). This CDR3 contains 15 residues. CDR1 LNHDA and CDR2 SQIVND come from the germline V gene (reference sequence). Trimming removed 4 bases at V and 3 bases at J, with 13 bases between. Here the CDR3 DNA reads TGTGCCAGTAGTACAGGGGCGGTCCTCAATCAGCCCCAGCATTTT. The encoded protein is CASSTGAVLNQPQHF. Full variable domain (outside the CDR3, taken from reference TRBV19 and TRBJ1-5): DGGITQSPKYLFRKEGQNVTLSCEQNLNHDAMYWYRQDPGQGLRLIYYSQIVNDFQKGDIAEGYSVSREKKESFPLTVTSAQKNPTAFYLCASSTGAVLNQPQHFGDGTRLSIL.

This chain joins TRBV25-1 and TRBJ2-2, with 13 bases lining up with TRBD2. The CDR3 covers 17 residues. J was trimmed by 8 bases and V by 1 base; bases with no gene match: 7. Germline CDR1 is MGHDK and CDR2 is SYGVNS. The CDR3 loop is CASSESGTSGEQGELFF. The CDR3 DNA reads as TGTGCCAGCAGTGAATCGGGGACTAGCGGGGAGCAGGGGGAGCTGTTTTTT.

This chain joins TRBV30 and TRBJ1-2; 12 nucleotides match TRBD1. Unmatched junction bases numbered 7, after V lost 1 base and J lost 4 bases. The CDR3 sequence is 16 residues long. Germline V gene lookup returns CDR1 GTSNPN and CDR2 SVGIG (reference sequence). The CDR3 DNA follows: TGTGCCTGGAGTGATGGGACAGGGGGCTCCCTCTATGGCTACACCTTC. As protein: CAWSDGTGGSLYGYTF. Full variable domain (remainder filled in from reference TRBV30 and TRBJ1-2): SQTIHQWPATLVQPVGSPLSLECTVEGTSNPNLYWYRQAAGRGLQLLFYSVGIGQISSEVPQNLSASRPQDRQFILSSKKLLLSDSGFYLCAWSDGTGGSLYGYTFGSGTRLTVV.

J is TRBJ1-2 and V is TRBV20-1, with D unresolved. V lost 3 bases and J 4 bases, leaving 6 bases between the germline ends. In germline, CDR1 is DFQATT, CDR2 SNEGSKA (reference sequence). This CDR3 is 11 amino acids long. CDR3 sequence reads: CSASGSYGYTF. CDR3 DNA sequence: TGCAGTGCTAGCGGGAGCTATGGCTACACCTTC.

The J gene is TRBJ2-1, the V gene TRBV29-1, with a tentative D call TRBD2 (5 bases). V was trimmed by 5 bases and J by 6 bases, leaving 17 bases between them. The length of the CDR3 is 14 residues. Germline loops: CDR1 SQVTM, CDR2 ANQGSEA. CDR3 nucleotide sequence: TGCAGCGTTTTTCAGCGGAGTATTCGCAATGAGCAGTTCTTC. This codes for CSVFQRSIRNEQFF.

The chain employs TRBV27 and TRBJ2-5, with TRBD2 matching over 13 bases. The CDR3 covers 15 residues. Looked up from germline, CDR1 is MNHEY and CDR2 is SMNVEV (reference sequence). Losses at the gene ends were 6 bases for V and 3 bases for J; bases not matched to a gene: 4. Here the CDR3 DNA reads TGTGCCAGCAGGACAGGACTAGCGGGAGAAGAGACCCAGTACTTC. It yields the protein CASRTGLAGEETQYF.

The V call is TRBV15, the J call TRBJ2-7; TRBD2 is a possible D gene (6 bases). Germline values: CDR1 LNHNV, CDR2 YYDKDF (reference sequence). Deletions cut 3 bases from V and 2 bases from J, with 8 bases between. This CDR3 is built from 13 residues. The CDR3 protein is CATSRGGPYEQYF. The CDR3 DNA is TGTGCCACCAGCAGGGGGGGTCCCTACGAGCAGTACTTC.

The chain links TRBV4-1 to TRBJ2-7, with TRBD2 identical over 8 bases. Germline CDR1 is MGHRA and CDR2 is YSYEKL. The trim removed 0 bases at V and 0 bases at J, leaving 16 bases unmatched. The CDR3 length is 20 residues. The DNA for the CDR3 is TGCGCCAGCAGCCAAGATTTGGCTAGCGGGCTGCCACGAAGCTCCTACGAGCAGTACTTC. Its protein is CASSQDLASGLPRSSYEQYF.

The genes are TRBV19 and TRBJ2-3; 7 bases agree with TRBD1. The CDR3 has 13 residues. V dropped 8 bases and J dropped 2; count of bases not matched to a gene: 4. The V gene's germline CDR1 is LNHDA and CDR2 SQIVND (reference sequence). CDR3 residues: CASCTGDTDTQYF. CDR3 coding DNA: TGTGCCAGTTGCACAGGGGACACAGATACGCAGTATTTT.

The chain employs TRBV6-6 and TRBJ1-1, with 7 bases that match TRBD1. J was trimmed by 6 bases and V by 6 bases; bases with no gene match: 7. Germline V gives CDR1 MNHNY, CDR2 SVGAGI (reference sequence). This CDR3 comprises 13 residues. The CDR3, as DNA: TGTGCCAGCAGCGTGCAGGGGGGCGCTGAAGCTTTCTTT. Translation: CASSVQGGAEAFF.

The CDR3: CASSTPWTSQPQHF. Written as DNA, the CDR3 is TGTGCCAGTTCTACCCCCTGGACAAGTCAGCCCCAGCATTTT. The genes are TRBV28 and TRBJ1-5; D is possibly TRBD1 (5 bases). The germline gives CDR1 MDHEN, CDR2 SYDVKM. The V gene lost 9 bases and the J gene lost 6 bases, with 18 bases spanning the gap. This CDR3 has 14 amino acids.

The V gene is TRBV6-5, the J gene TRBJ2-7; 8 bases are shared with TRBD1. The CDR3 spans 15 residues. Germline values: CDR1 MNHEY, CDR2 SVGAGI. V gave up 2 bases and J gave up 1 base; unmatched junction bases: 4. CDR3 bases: TGTGCCAGCAGTTACGCAGGGGGCGATTCCTACGAGCAGTACGTC. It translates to CASSYAGGDSYEQYV.

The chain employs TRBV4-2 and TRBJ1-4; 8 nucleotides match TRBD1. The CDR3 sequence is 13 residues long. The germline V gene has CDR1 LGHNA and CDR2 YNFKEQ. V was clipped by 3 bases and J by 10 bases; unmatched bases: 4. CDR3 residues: CASSQEQGGKLFF. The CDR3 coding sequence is TGTGCCAGCAGCCAGGAACAGGGGGGAAAACTGTTTTTT.

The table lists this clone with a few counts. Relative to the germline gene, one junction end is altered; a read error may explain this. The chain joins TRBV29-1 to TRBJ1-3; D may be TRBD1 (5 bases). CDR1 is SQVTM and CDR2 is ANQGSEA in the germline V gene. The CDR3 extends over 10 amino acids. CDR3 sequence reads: CRALQQGEDF. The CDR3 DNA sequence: TGCAGAGCGTTGCAGCAGGGTGAGGATTTT.

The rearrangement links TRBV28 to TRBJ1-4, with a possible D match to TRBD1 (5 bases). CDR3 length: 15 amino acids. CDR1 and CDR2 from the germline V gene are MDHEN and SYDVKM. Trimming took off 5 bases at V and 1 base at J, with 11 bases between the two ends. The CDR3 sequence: CASSRGEGTNEKLFF. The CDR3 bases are TGTGCCAGCAGTAGAGGGGAGGGAACTAATGAAAAACTGTTTTTT.

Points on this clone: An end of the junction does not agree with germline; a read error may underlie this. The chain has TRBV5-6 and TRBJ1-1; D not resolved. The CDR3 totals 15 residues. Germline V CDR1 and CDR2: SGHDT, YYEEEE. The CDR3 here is CASSPLQLLNAEAFF. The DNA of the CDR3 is TGTGCCAGCAGCCCCTTACAGCTCCTGAACGCTGAAGCTTTCTTT.

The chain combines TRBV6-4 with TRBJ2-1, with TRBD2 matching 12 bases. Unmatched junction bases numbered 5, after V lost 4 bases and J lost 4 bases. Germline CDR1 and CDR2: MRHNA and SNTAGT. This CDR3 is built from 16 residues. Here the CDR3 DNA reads TGTGCCAGCAGTGCCTCCGGGACTAGCGGGTACAATGAGCAGTTCTTC. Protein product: CASSASGTSGYNEQFF.

DNA for the CDR3: TGTGCCAGCAGCTCGGAGGGGGCCACAGATACGCAGTATTTT. Translation: CASSSEGATDTQYF. This chain connects TRBV11-3 to TRBJ2-3, with TRBD1 as a possible D gene (7 bases). Germline assignment: CDR1 SGHNT and CDR2 YENEEA. Trimming pared 4 bases from V and 2 bases from J, leaving 10 bases between. The CDR3 contains 14 residues.

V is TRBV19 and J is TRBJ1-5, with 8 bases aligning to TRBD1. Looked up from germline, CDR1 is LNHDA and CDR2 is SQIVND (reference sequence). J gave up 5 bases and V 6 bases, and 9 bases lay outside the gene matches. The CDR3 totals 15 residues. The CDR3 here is CASREAGGDYQPQHF. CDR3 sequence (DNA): TGTGCCAGTAGGGAGGCAGGGGGCGATTATCAGCCCCAGCATTTT. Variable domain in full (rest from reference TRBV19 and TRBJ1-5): DGGITQSPKYLFRKEGQNVTLSCEQNLNHDAMYWYRQDPGQGLRLIYYSQIVNDFQKGDIAEGYSVSREKKESFPLTVTSAQKNPTAFYLCASREAGGDYQPQHFGDGTRLSIL.

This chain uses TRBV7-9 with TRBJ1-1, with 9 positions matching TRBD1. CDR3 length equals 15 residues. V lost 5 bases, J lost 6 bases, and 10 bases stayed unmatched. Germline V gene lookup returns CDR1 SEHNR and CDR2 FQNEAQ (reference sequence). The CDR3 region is CASSVLGTGTAEAFF. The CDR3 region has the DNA TGTGCCAGCAGCGTACTAGGGACAGGGACGGCTGAAGCTTTCTTT.

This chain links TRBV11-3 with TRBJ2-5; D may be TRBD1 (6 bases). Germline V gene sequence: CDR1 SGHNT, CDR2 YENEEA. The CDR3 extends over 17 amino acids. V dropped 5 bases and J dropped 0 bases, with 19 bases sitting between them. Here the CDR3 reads CASSLGQPKLYQETQYF. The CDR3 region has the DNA TGTGCCAGCAGCCTCGGACAGCCGAAGTTGTACCAAGAGACCCAGTACTTC. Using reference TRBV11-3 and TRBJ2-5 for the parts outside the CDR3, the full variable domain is EAGVVQSPRYKIIEKKQPVAFWCNPISGHNTLYWYLQNLGQGPELLIRYENEEAVDDSQLPKDRFSAERLKGVDSTLKIQPAELGDSAVYLCASSLGQPKLYQETQYFGPGTRLLVL.

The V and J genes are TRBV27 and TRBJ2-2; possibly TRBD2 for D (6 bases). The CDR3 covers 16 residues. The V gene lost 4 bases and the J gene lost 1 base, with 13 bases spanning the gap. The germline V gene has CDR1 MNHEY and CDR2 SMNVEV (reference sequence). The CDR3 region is CASSSRGLENTGELFF. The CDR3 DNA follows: TGTGCCAGCAGTTCCCGGGGACTCGAGAACACCGGGGAGCTGTTTTTT.